This TCR beta chain was captured by sequencing in a study of spatial heterogeneity in lung cancer. Every cDNA TCR molecule received its own unique molecular identifier. Via MiXCR, TCRdb re-called the 5' RACE reads, giving one row per CDR3 protein. Of under 15,000 distinct CDR3 sequences listed, roughly an eighth are singletons. Time point denoted: sample taken at primary tumor resection. Whole RNA from tumor, nontumor lung or frozen PBMC was sequenced unsorted. Samples were obtained from approximately 72 donors, all untreated early-stage non-small cell lung cancer patients. To note about this clonotype: Its specificity is not known.

General study points: Ubiquitous expanded tumor TCRs showed up in blood more at resection than follow-up.

The CDR3 runs 11 residues. CDR1 is SQVTM and CDR2 is ANQGSEA in the germline V gene. V was trimmed by 3 bases and J by 1 base, leaving 3 bases between them. The chain couples TRBV29-1 to TRBJ1-1; D gene unclear. The material was PBMCs, obtained at surgery. This receptor was identified in a female donor with early-stage non-small cell lung cancer. DNA of the CDR3: TGCAGCGTTGATGGGAACACTGAAGCTTTCTTT. It specifies CSVDGNTEAFF.